The 20 T cell receptor beta chains given below trace back to one sample, sequenced in a study of cytomegalovirus exposure and HLA in healthy donors. The PCR was carried out with 60 Vbeta primers and 13 Jbeta primers. Using immunoSEQ multiplex PCR, the repertoire was profiled, and TCRdb retains in-frame clones only, with some absent. The table has 150,000 or so clones, more than 60% seen once. The material sequenced was PBMCs. The receptors come from a woman aged 40 to 50 in good health and CMV-seropositive.

This chain connects TRBV2 to TRBJ2-7; perhaps TRBD1 as D (5 bases). CDR3 length: 14 amino acids. Germline V gene data show CDR1 as SNHLY and CDR2 as FYNNEI. The germline V and J ends were trimmed by 9 bases and 0 bases, with 15 bases remaining between them. CDR3 bases: TGTGCCAGTAGATCCGACAGCAGCTCCTACGAGCAGTACTTC. Residues: CASRSDSSSYEQYF.

The genes are TRBV19 and TRBJ2-7; 9 bases are shared with TRBD2. The CDR3 loop spans 14 amino acids. V dropped 3 bases and J dropped 5; count of bases not matched to a gene: 5. Germline V gene sequence: CDR1 LNHDA, CDR2 SQIVND (reference sequence). The DNA for the CDR3 is TGTGCCAGTAGTATCGGGCGGGGGGGCGACGAGCAGTACTTC. Translating gives CASSIGRGGDEQYF. The full variable domain, with the rest looked up from reference TRBV19 and TRBJ2-7, is DGGITQSPKYLFRKEGQNVTLSCEQNLNHDAMYWYRQDPGQGLRLIYYSQIVNDFQKGDIAEGYSVSREKKESFPLTVTSAQKNPTAFYLCASSIGRGGDEQYFGPGTRLTVT.

V usage is TRBV29-1 and J usage is TRBJ2-5; possible D gene TRBD1, 5 bases. In germline, CDR1 is SQVTM, CDR2 ANQGSEA. With 5 bases removed from V and 2 bases from J, the gap between germline ends came to 21 bases. The CDR3 sequence is 16 residues long. The CDR3 DNA follows: TGCAGCGTTCAGGGCCCGATTCCGAGCTCACAAGAGACCCAGTACTTC. Encoded protein: CSVQGPIPSSQETQYF.

The gene calls are TRBV4-2 and TRBJ2-1; 12 nucleotides agree with TRBD2. Trimming cost V 1 base and J 1 base; bases outside gene matches: 8. The CDR3 consists of 19 residues. Germline lookup yields CDR1 LGHNA and CDR2 YNFKEQ. In DNA, the CDR3 is TGTGCCAGCAGCCAAGCTGCTAGCGGGGGGGCTATTTCCTACAATGAGCAGTTCTTC. Its translation is CASSQAASGGAISYNEQFF.

Comment on this clone: The sample has other DNA sequences that encode this CDR3 too. V gene TRBV9 combines with J gene TRBJ2-2, with D possibly matching TRBD1 (5 bases). From germline, CDR1 is SGDLS and CDR2 YYNGEE. Trimming stripped 2 bases from V and 0 bases from J, with 8 bases between. The CDR3 has 15 residues. CDR3 DNA sequence: TGTGCCAGCAGCGTCTCAGGGTCGAACACCGGGGAGCTGTTTTTT. Amino acid sequence: CASSVSGSNTGELFF.

The chain is built from TRBV7-2 and TRBJ2-5; 10 bases are shared with TRBD2. The J call could be wrong; TRBJ2-7 is a better fit for the DNA end. This CDR3 has 15 residues. Per the germline V gene, CDR1 is SGHTA and CDR2 is FQGNSA. The CDR3 here is CASSLAGLAVYEQYF. The CDR3 DNA reads TGTGCCAGCAGCTTAGCCGGACTAGCGGTCTACGAGCAGTACTTC.

This sequence joins TRBV4-3 and TRBJ1-5; TRBD1 agrees at 7 bases. This CDR3 region has 15 residues. J gave up 6 bases and V 5 bases, and 10 bases lay outside the gene matches. Germline values: CDR1 LGHNA, CDR2 YSLEER. The CDR3 spells CASSEGTEKTQPQHF. In nucleotides, the CDR3 is TGCGCCAGCAGCGAAGGGACAGAGAAGACTCAGCCCCAGCATTTT.

This clone was seen only once. The chain uses TRBV7-3 and TRBJ2-1; 11 positions match TRBD2. Germline CDR1 and CDR2: SGHTA and FQGTGA. This CDR3 has 15 amino acids. V lost 5 bases to trimming and J lost 7 bases; unmatched junction nucleotides: 7. DNA of the CDR3: TGTGCCAGCAGCCATCGACTAGCGGGAAAAAATGAGCAGTTCTTC. Translating it yields CASSHRLAGKNEQFF.

This clone was counted once. The chain uses TRBV10-3 and TRBJ2-1; TRBD2 matches at 8 bases. The V gene end was trimmed by 4 bases and the J gene end by 8 bases; junction bases not matched to a gene: 10. This CDR3 is built from 15 residues. CDR1 is ENHRY and CDR2 is SYGVKD in the germline V gene. The CDR3 sequence: CAISGGRGASDEQFF. The CDR3 DNA reads as TGTGCCATCAGTGGAGGGCGGGGGGCCAGCGATGAGCAGTTCTTC.

This chain joins TRBV28 and TRBJ1-2; 9 bases fit TRBD1. Germline loops: CDR1 MDHEN, CDR2 SYDVKM. V dropped 6 bases and J dropped 7; count of bases not matched to a gene: 9. The CDR3 contains 14 residues. CDR3 in amino acids: CASRPETGGRGYTF. CDR3 coding DNA: TGTGCCAGCAGACCGGAAACAGGGGGCCGTGGCTACACCTTC.

The CDR3, as DNA: TGTGCCTGGAGTGTACCTCGGACAGGGGAAGGGGACACTGAAGCTTTCTTT. Translating it yields CAWSVPRTGEGDTEAFF. The chain recombines TRBV30 with TRBJ1-1; 9 bases are shared with TRBD1. In germline, CDR1 is GTSNPN, CDR2 SVGIG (reference sequence). Losses at the gene ends were 0 bases for V and 3 bases for J; bases not matched to a gene: 11. The CDR3 is 17 residues long.

Regarding this clone: Other DNA variants within this sample encode the same CDR3. The genes are TRBV7-8 and TRBJ1-2; 7 bases are shared with TRBD1. The V segment lost 0 bases and the J segment 3 bases; nucleotides outside the gene matches: 1. Germline V gene sequence: CDR1 SGHVS, CDR2 FQNEAQ. The CDR3 consists of 14 residues. In DNA, the CDR3 is TGTGCCAGCAGCTTAGCCCAGGGGGACTATGGCTACACCTTC. Its protein product is CASSLAQGDYGYTF.

This chain uses TRBV7-8 with TRBJ2-7; the D gene is possibly TRBD1 (5 bases). Germline V gene lookup returns CDR1 SGHVS and CDR2 FQNEAQ. The CDR3 is made up of 12 amino acids. The ends were cut back, 5 bases at V and 5 bases at J, with 10 bases in the middle. CDR3 bases: TGTGCCAGCAGCCAAGGGGTCGACGAGCAGTACTTC. This codes for CASSQGVDEQYF.

The chain combines TRBV7-2 with TRBJ2-5, with D possibly being TRBD1 (5 bases). The CDR3 covers 13 residues. CDR1 is SGHTA and CDR2 is FQGNSA in the germline V gene. V was cut by 2 bases and J by 5 bases, with 9 bases left in between. As DNA, the CDR3 is TGTGCCAGCAGCTTACAGGGATCGGAGACCCAGTACTTC. Its protein is CASSLQGSETQYF.

This chain uses TRBV4-3 with TRBJ2-1, with 13 bases lining up with TRBD2. The germline V gene has CDR1 LGHNA and CDR2 YSLEER. V was clipped by 3 bases and J by 1 base; unmatched bases: 0. The CDR3 loop spans 16 amino acids. CDR3 sequence: CASSQGLAGSYNEQFF. Written as DNA, the CDR3 is TGCGCCAGCAGCCAGGGACTAGCGGGGTCCTACAATGAGCAGTTCTTC.

The chain couples TRBV5-8 to TRBJ1-6; 8 positions match TRBD1. J gave up 10 bases and V 5 bases, and 8 bases lay outside the gene matches. The CDR3 contains 14 residues. The V gene's germline CDR1 is SGHTS and CDR2 YDEGEE. CDR3 loop: CASSLTGVESPLHF. As DNA, the CDR3 is TGTGCCAGCAGTCTGACAGGGGTGGAATCACCCCTCCACTTT.

The chain employs TRBV10-3 and TRBJ1-4, with 12 nucleotides matching TRBD1. CDR1 ENHRY and CDR2 SYGVKD come from the germline V gene. V lost 4 bases and J lost 0; bases outside the gene matches: 6. The CDR3 has 18 amino acids. The DNA of the CDR3 is TGTGCCATCAGTGCTGGGACAGGGGGCTTTGCAACTAATGAAAAACTGTTTTTT. Protein sequence: CAISAGTGGFATNEKLFF.

V and J are TRBV6-1 and TRBJ1-2; TRBD1 matches 7 bases. The CDR3 has 14 residues. Germline CDR1 MNHNS, CDR2 SASEGT. With 1 base clipped from V and 7 bases from J, the junction kept 6 bases outside the gene matches. CDR3 bases: TGTGCCAGCAGTGAAGGCAGAAACAGGGGTGGCTACACCTTC. The encoded protein is CASSEGRNRGGYTF.

This chain joins TRBV14 and TRBJ1-2; tentatively, D is TRBD1 (5 bases). CDR3 length: 14 amino acids. The V and J ends lost 4 bases and 4 bases respectively, with 13 bases between them. The germline CDR1 and CDR2 sequences are SGHDN and FVKESK. CDR3 sequence: CASSLAKGVYGYTF. DNA for the CDR3: TGTGCCAGCAGCCTCGCCAAAGGGGTCTATGGCTACACCTTC.

The chain combines TRBV30 with TRBJ2-3, with 9 bases identical to TRBD2. This CDR3 has 14 amino acids. V was pared by 4 bases and J by 6 bases, with 8 bases of the junction left unmatched. The germline CDR1 and CDR2 sequences are GTSNPN and SVGIG (reference sequence). This CDR3 is CAWTSGGQSDTQYF. As DNA, the CDR3 is TGTGCCTGGACGAGCGGGGGGCAAAGCGATACGCAGTATTTT.